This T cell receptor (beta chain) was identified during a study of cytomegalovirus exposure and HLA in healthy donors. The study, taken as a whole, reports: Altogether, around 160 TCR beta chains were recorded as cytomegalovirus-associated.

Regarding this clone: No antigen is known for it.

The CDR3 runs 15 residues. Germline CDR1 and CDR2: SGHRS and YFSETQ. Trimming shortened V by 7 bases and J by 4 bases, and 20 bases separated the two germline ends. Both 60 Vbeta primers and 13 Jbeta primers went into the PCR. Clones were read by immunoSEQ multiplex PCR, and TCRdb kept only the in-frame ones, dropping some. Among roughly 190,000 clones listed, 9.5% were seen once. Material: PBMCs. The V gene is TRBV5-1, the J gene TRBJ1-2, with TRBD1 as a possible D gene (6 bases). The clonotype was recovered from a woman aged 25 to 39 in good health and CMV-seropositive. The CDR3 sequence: CASLGGGGLSYGYTF. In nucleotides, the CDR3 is TGCGCCAGCCTAGGAGGGGGGGGGCTTAGCTATGGCTACACCTTC.